A single sample is the source of the 8 T cell receptor beta chains below, sequenced in a study of shared T cell receptors in the human thymus. Using immunoSEQ multiplex PCR, the repertoire was profiled, and TCRdb retains in-frame clones only, with some absent. The sample has over 650,000 clones; around 87% are singletons. The same sample was also studied in work on human thymus T cells.

Material: thymocytes. The receptors here all came from a boy younger than two with a congenital heart defect.

This chain joins TRBV19 and TRBJ2-3; 9 nucleotides line up with TRBD1. This CDR3 is built from 17 residues. The germline gives CDR1 LNHDA, CDR2 SQIVND (reference sequence). V gave up 4 bases and J gave up 5 bases; unmatched junction bases: 13. CDR3 bases: TGTGCCAGTAGTACCCCAAATACAGGGGGCGCTGGAGATACGCAGTATTTT. Its translation is CASSTPNTGGAGDTQYF.

The chain links TRBV7-3 to TRBJ1-2; 7 bases agree with TRBD1. Losses at the gene ends were 6 bases for V and 7 bases for J; bases not matched to a gene: 5. The V gene's germline CDR1 is SGHTA and CDR2 FQGTGA. The CDR3 is made up of 12 amino acids. CDR3 bases: TGTGCCAGCAGTCCAGGGGGGTTTGGCTACACCTTC. Residues: CASSPGGFGYTF.

This chain joins TRBV11-3 and TRBJ2-2; TRBD2 matches 7 bases. CDR1 and CDR2 from the germline V gene are SGHNT and YENEEA. The junction had 5 bases not matched to a gene; V was cut back by 2 bases and J by 2 bases. The CDR3 is made up of 16 amino acids. The CDR3 DNA follows: TGTGCCAGCAGCTTATCGGGGGAGGGAAACACCGGGGAGCTGTTTTTT. Its translation is CASSLSGEGNTGELFF.

This clone has only one observation. The chain carries TRBV18 and TRBJ1-1; a possible D gene is TRBD1 (6 bases). CDR1 is KGHSH, CDR2 LQKENI, per germline. V was shortened by 4 bases and J by 3 bases, with 9 bases between the two germline ends. This CDR3 is 13 amino acids long. Written as DNA, the CDR3 is TGTGCCAGCTCACTAGGGGGGGACACTGAAGCTTTCTTT. This gives the protein CASSLGGDTEAFF.

The chain combines TRBV7-8 with TRBJ1-6; 8 bases are shared with TRBD1. This CDR3 region has 12 residues. Germline V gene sequence: CDR1 SGHVS, CDR2 FQNEAQ. Trimming took 6 bases from V and 13 from J; bases not matched to a gene: 5. Written as DNA, the CDR3 is TGTGCCAGCAGACCAAGACAGGGGCCCCTCCACTTT. It specifies CASRPRQGPLHF.

Here the CDR3 reads CASSDSMTGVNEQFF. Here the CDR3 DNA reads TGTGCCAGCAGTGACTCGATGACAGGGGTAAATGAGCAGTTCTTC. V is TRBV6-4 and J is TRBJ2-1, with TRBD1 identical over 8 bases. CDR1 and CDR2 from the germline V gene are MRHNA and SNTAGT. The trim removed 0 bases at V and 7 bases at J, leaving 5 bases unmatched. The CDR3 sequence is 15 residues long.

This clone was counted a single time. The rearrangement links TRBV11-2 to TRBJ2-7; 8 nucleotides align to TRBD2. Trimming cost V 5 bases and J 6 bases; bases outside gene matches: 9. The CDR3 is 14 residues long. In germline, CDR1 is SGHAT, CDR2 FQNNGV. The CDR3 protein is CASSQFSGSTEQYF. The CDR3 region has the DNA TGTGCCAGCAGCCAATTCAGCGGGAGTACCGAGCAGTACTTC.

The chain recombines TRBV6-6 with TRBJ2-7; 8 bases map to TRBD2. Germline CDR1 reads MNHNY; CDR2 reads SVGAGI (reference sequence). V lost 2 bases and J lost 3; bases outside the gene matches: 9. This CDR3 has 16 amino acids. CDR3 protein: CASSYGGGYYGYEQYF. The CDR3 DNA sequence: TGTGCCAGCAGTTACGGCGGGGGGTACTACGGCTACGAGCAGTACTTC.